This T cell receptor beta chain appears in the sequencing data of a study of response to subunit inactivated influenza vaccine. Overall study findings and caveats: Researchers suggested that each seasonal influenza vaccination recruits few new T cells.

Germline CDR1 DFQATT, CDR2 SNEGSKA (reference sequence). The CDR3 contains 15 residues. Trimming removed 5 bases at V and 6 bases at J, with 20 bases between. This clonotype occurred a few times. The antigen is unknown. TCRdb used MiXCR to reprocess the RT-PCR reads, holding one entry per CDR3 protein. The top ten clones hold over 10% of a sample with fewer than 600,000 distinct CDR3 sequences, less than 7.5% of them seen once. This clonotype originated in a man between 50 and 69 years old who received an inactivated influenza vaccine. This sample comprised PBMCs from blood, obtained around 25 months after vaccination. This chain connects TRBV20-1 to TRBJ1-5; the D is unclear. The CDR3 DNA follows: TGCAGTGCTGTGACCCCGGGGTCAAACACTCAGCCCCAGCATTTT. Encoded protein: CSAVTPGSNTQPQHF.